The 21 T cell receptor beta chains below come from one sample, sequenced in a study of T cell responses to AZD1222 COVID-19 vaccine. Measured with immunoSEQ multiplex PCR; TCRdb has only the in-frame clones, and not every one. Among about 160,000 clones listed, about nine tenths were seen once. The starting material was peripheral blood, obtained 28 days after the second AZD1222 dose. The source is an adult who received the AZD1222 COVID-19 vaccine.

Only a few counts were recorded for this clone. V is TRBV5-1 and J is TRBJ2-7, with D hard to call. The germline CDR1 and CDR2 sequences are SGHRS and YFSETQ. The germline V and J ends were trimmed by 4 bases and 2 bases, with 10 bases remaining between them. This CDR3 region has 13 residues. CDR3 DNA: TGCGCCAGCAGCGAACTCCCTGCCTACGAGCAGTACTTC. It specifies CASSELPAYEQYF.

V gene TRBV14 combines with J gene TRBJ1-2; possibly TRBD1 for D (5 bases). Germline CDR1 is SGHDN and CDR2 is FVKESK. V gave up 1 base and J gave up 6 bases, with 15 bases separating them. The CDR3 loop spans 15 amino acids. CDR3 DNA sequence: TGTGCCAGCAGCCAAGGGGGGAGCAGGGTTGATGGCTACACCTTC. Encoded protein: CASSQGGSRVDGYTF.

The genes are TRBV3-1 (or the pseudogene TRBV3-2) and TRBJ1-4, with unresolved D. Trimming stripped 4 bases from V and 3 bases from J, with 12 bases between. Germline V gene data show CDR1 as LGHDT and CDR2 as YNNKEL (reference sequence). CDR3 length: 15 residues. CDR3 loop: CASSPDGRANEKLFF. CDR3 nucleotide sequence: TGTGCCAGCAGCCCTGATGGTAGGGCTAATGAAAAACTGTTTTTT.

The chain has TRBV7-6 and TRBJ2-7; 7 bases align to TRBD1. With V trimmed by 5 bases and J by 6 bases, 10 bases remained unmatched. The CDR3 is 14 residues long. Germline CDR1 is SGHVS and CDR2 is FNYEAQ. CDR3 amino acids: CASSLGTAVIEQYF. For the CDR3, the DNA is TGTGCCAGCAGCCTCGGGACAGCGGTAATCGAGCAGTACTTC.

The rearrangement links TRBV10-2 to TRBJ2-2; 11 nucleotides match TRBD2. This CDR3 is 18 amino acids long. Per germline, CDR1 WSHSY and CDR2 SAAADI. Unmatched junction bases numbered 14, after V lost 5 bases and J lost 6 bases. The DNA of the CDR3 is TGCGCCAGCAGTCCTAGACTAGCGGGATCGCGTTGGGCCGGGGAGCTGTTTTTT. Amino acid sequence: CASSPRLAGSRWAGELFF.

V usage is TRBV19 and J usage is TRBJ1-5; D is undetermined. CDR3 length: 15 residues. With 3 bases removed from V and 4 bases from J, the gap between germline ends came to 13 bases. The germline gives CDR1 LNHDA, CDR2 SQIVND (reference sequence). CDR3: CASSIGEGRNQPQHF. Written as DNA, the CDR3 is TGTGCCAGTAGTATTGGGGAGGGTCGAAATCAGCCCCAGCATTTT. The entire variable domain, with the rest obtained from reference TRBV19 and TRBJ1-5, is as follows: DGGITQSPKYLFRKEGQNVTLSCEQNLNHDAMYWYRQDPGQGLRLIYYSQIVNDFQKGDIAEGYSVSREKKESFPLTVTSAQKNPTAFYLCASSIGEGRNQPQHFGDGTRLSIL.

V usage is TRBV30 and J usage is TRBJ2-7; TRBD2 agrees at 12 bases. Germline loops: CDR1 GTSNPN, CDR2 SVGIG (reference sequence). After removal of 3 bases from V and 2 bases from J, the junction contained 11 bases not matched to a gene. This CDR3 has 17 amino acids. The CDR3 protein is CAWSKRLAGAPPYEQYF. CDR3 in DNA: TGTGCCTGGAGCAAGCGACTAGCGGGAGCCCCCCCCTACGAGCAGTACTTC.

This chain links TRBV7-2 with TRBJ2-5; TRBD1 aligns across 12 bases. Trimming at V came to 3 bases and at J to 5 bases, leaving 4 bases not matched to a gene. The CDR3 extends over 15 amino acids. Germline V gene lookup returns CDR1 SGHTA and CDR2 FQGNSA. In DNA form, the CDR3 reads TGTGCCAGCAGCTTGGGACAGGGGGCGCCGGAGACCCAGTACTTC. It yields the protein CASSLGQGAPETQYF.

V and J are TRBV28 and TRBJ1-2; a weak D match, TRBD1 (5 bases). CDR3 size: 12 residues. Germline lookup yields CDR1 MDHEN and CDR2 SYDVKM. V dropped 6 bases and J dropped 4 bases, with 9 bases sitting between them. The CDR3 loop is CASRPDSYGYTF. CDR3 sequence (DNA): TGTGCCAGCAGACCCGACAGCTATGGCTACACCTTC.

The chain is built from TRBV5-6 and TRBJ2-7; tentatively, D is TRBD1 (6 bases). Germline loops: CDR1 SGHDT, CDR2 YYEEEE. The CDR3 sequence is 14 residues long. The V end was cut by 0 bases, the J end by 3 bases, with 10 bases between. The CDR3 DNA is TGTGCCAGCAGCTTGGGTACGGGACACTACGAGCAGTACTTC. It specifies CASSLGTGHYEQYF.

The V and J genes are TRBV5-6 and TRBJ1-3; 7 bases align to TRBD1. Germline CDR1 is SGHDT and CDR2 is YYEEEE. CDR3 length: 14 amino acids. V lost 3 bases, J lost 11 bases, and 11 bases stayed unmatched. CDR3 nucleotide sequence: TGTGCCAGCAGCTGGGGGCCCCAGGGGGGCGCCATATATTTT. Translating gives CASSWGPQGGAIYF.

V is TRBV18 and J is TRBJ1-1; 12 bases are shared with TRBD1. J gave up 1 base and V 4 bases, and 7 bases lay outside the gene matches. The germline CDR1 and CDR2 sequences are KGHSH and LQKENI. The CDR3 is made up of 17 amino acids. The CDR3, as DNA: TGTGCCAGCTCACGAGGGACAGGGGGCGCGAGGAACACTGAAGCTTTCTTT. Its translation is CASSRGTGGARNTEAFF.

This chain links TRBV12-3 or TRBV12-4 with TRBJ1-2; D is uncertain. The V gene lost 6 bases and the J gene lost 4 bases, with 12 bases spanning the gap. The CDR3 has 13 residues. CDR3 sequence: CASRLDGSYGYTF. The CDR3 nucleotides are TGTGCCAGCAGACTGGACGGGAGCTATGGCTACACCTTC.

The genes are TRBV15 and TRBJ2-2; no definite D call. V lost 1 base, J lost 7 bases, and 4 bases lay in between. From germline, CDR1 is LNHNV and CDR2 YYDKDF (reference sequence). There are 12 residues in the CDR3. The CDR3: CATSRVGGELFF. CDR3 nucleotide sequence: TGTGCCACCAGCAGAGTCGGCGGGGAGCTGTTTTTT.

The rearrangement joins TRBV2 to TRBJ2-3; weak D call: TRBD2 (5 bases). Germline CDR1 SNHLY, CDR2 FYNNEI. Trimming took off 6 bases at V and 2 bases at J, with 12 bases between the two ends. The CDR3 extends over 14 amino acids. CDR3 loop: CASRIGLITDTQYF. CDR3 nucleotides: TGTGCCAGCAGGATAGGACTGATCACAGATACGCAGTATTTT.

The chain links TRBV6-5 to TRBJ1-5; no definite D call. Deletions cut 5 bases from V and 10 bases from J, with 18 bases between. CDR1 MNHEY and CDR2 SVGAGI come from the germline V gene. There are 14 residues in the CDR3. CDR3 coding DNA: TGTGCCAGCAGTAACCGGGCTGCGGGGTCCCCCCAGCATTTT. This translates into CASSNRAAGSPQHF.

This clone was seen just once. V gene TRBV7-5 combines with J gene TRBJ2-7. TRBV7-5 is classified as a pseudogene. The CDR3 runs to 13 residues. The CDR3 sequence: CVRSLAGEHEQYF. The CDR3 DNA reads as TGTGTCAGAAGCTTAGCGGGGGAACACGAGCAGTACTTC.

The V and J genes are TRBV6-5 and TRBJ1-5; TRBD1 matches 8 bases. J gave up 3 bases and V 2 bases, and 6 bases lay outside the gene matches. The CDR3 loop spans 16 amino acids. CDR1 is MNHEY, CDR2 SVGAGI, per germline. The CDR3 DNA sequence: TGTGCCAGCAGTTACGGACAGGGAAGGGCCAATCAGCCCCAGCATTTT. This translates into CASSYGQGRANQPQHF.

The chain recombines TRBV5-1 with TRBJ2-2, with D possibly being TRBD1 or TRBD2 (5 bases each). This CDR3 is 19 amino acids long. V was cut by 0 bases and J by 2 bases, with 20 bases left in between. The germline gives CDR1 SGHRS, CDR2 YFSETQ. The DNA of the CDR3 is TGCGCCAGCAGCTTGGCCTACGTGAAGGGCCGGGGCAACACCGGGGAGCTGTTTTTT. It yields the protein CASSLAYVKGRGNTGELFF.

The chain carries TRBV5-1 and TRBJ2-1; D may be TRBD1 or TRBD2 (5 bases each). Germline CDR1 SGHRS, CDR2 YFSETQ. V was pared by 4 bases and J by 3 bases, with 17 bases between. This CDR3 comprises 16 residues. Here the CDR3 reads CASSGVGDRVYNEQFF. CDR3 nucleotide sequence: TGCGCCAGCAGCGGAGTCGGGGACCGGGTCTACAATGAGCAGTTCTTC.

The chain recombines TRBV5-1 with TRBJ2-2, with 9 bases aligning to TRBD1. Germline CDR1 and CDR2: SGHRS and YFSETQ. This CDR3 region has 17 residues. V was pared by 7 bases and J by 5 bases, with 15 bases of the junction left unmatched. The chain's CDR3 is CASGTQGGTGWTGELFF. CDR3 DNA sequence: TGCGCCAGCGGAACCCAAGGCGGGACAGGGTGGACCGGGGAGCTGTTTTTT. The whole variable domain, filled in from reference TRBV5-1 and TRBJ2-2, reads KAGVTQTPRYLIKTRGQQVTLSCSPISGHRSVSWYQQTPGQGLQFLFEYFSETQRNKGNFPGRFSGRQFSNSRSEMNVSTLELGDSALYLCASGTQGGTGWTGELFFGEGSRLTVL.